These 21 T cell receptor beta chains originate from one sample sequenced in a study of cytomegalovirus exposure and HLA in healthy donors (dated by TCRdb to the late 2010s). Receptors were amplified or captured by the immunoSEQ multiplex PCR assay. Here the immuneACCESS table is served through TCRdb, limited to in-frame sequences with V and J called. Missing clones are a known gap in these copies; in checked studies unresolved V genes cover under half, and the rest lacks a known reason. The table for this sample lists about 71,000 clones; about 95% of them were counted only once. The ten largest clonotypes hold roughly 1% of the sample. Specimen: PBMCs. These receptors were collected from a woman younger than 35 in good health and CMV-seronegative.

The gene calls are TRBV11-3 and TRBJ2-1; maybe TRBD2 (6 bases). The germline CDR1 and CDR2 sequences are SGHNT and YENEEA. Trimming took off 5 bases at V and 9 bases at J, with 17 bases between the two ends. The CDR3 spans 14 residues. The CDR3 region has the DNA TGTGCCAGCAGCCCGTCAGGCGGGGCGAGTGAGCAGTTCTTC. This codes for CASSPSGGASEQFF.

The rearrangement links TRBV6-6 to TRBJ2-7; D is unclear. Trimming took 5 bases from V and 4 from J, leaving 15 bases between them. The CDR3 is 14 amino acids. Per the germline V gene, CDR1 is MNHNY and CDR2 is SVGAGI (reference sequence). The CDR3 region is CASSRDSRKYEQYF. Written as DNA, the CDR3 is TGTGCCAGCAGTCGTGACTCGCGGAAATACGAGCAGTACTTC.

The chain carries TRBV6-6 and TRBJ1-1; 9 bases align to TRBD1. The trim removed 4 bases at V and 7 bases at J, leaving 7 bases unmatched. Per the germline V gene, CDR1 is MNHNY and CDR2 is SVGAGI (reference sequence). The CDR3 is 14 residues long. CDR3 amino acids: CASSSGQGTFEAFF. The CDR3 DNA reads as TGTGCCAGCAGTTCCGGACAGGGGACATTTGAAGCTTTCTTT.

The CDR3 region has the DNA TGCGCCAGCAGTGAGTCTGCGGGGGCGAGGACTGAAGCTTTCTTT. It encodes CASSESAGARTEAFF. V usage is TRBV10-1 and J usage is TRBJ1-1; a weak D match, TRBD1 (6 bases). V was clipped by 0 bases and J by 5 bases, with 13 bases between them. Per the germline V gene, CDR1 is WNHNN and CDR2 is SYGVQD (reference sequence). The CDR3 length is 15 residues.

This chain joins TRBV28 and TRBJ2-7; D may be TRBD1 (6 bases). Germline CDR1 MDHEN, CDR2 SYDVKM. The V end lost 3 bases, the J end lost 5 bases, and 14 bases lay between the germline ends. The CDR3 has 14 amino acids. CDR3 in amino acids: CASSFAQGLNEQYF. Written as DNA, the CDR3 is TGTGCCAGCAGTTTCGCACAGGGATTGAACGAGCAGTACTTC.

The V gene is TRBV2, the J gene TRBJ2-1; no clear D gene. This CDR3 has 17 residues. The germline CDR1 and CDR2 sequences are SNHLY and FYNNEI. Trimming left V 4 bases short and J 0 bases short, with 16 bases between. CDR3 nucleotides: TGTGCCAGCAGTGGAGGTTCGTTGATCAGCTCCTACAATGAGCAGTTCTTC. Its translation: CASSGGSLISSYNEQFF.

The chain recombines TRBV2 with TRBJ1-4, with 7 bases that match TRBD1. This CDR3 is 14 amino acids long. The V and J ends lost 4 bases and 7 bases, in that order; junction bases with no gene match: 6. Germline lookup yields CDR1 SNHLY and CDR2 FYNNEI. The CDR3 loop reads CASSVEGAVEKLFF. In DNA form, the CDR3 reads TGTGCCAGCAGTGTTGAGGGGGCAGTTGAAAAACTGTTTTTT.

This chain joins TRBV6-4 and TRBJ2-1, with a tentative D call TRBD1 (6 bases). Trimming left V 2 bases short and J 5 bases short, with 13 bases between. The CDR3 totals 15 residues. Germline CDR1 reads MRHNA; CDR2 reads SNTAGT. CDR3 protein: CASSDRSGTNNEQFF. The CDR3, as DNA: TGTGCCAGCAGTGACCGCTCCGGGACAAACAATGAGCAGTTCTTC.

The chain uses TRBV11-2 and TRBJ1-1; D may be TRBD1 (6 bases). Trimming left V 6 bases short and J 0 bases short, with 14 bases between. The CDR3 is 15 amino acids. CDR1 is SGHAT, CDR2 FQNNGV, per germline. The CDR3 nucleotides read TGTGCCAGCAGTACACACAGGGAAGTGAACACTGAAGCTTTCTTT. Translating it yields CASSTHREVNTEAFF.

CDR3 sequence reads: CASSPSGGTNEKLFF. CDR3 coding DNA: TGTGCCAGCAGTCCCTCCGGGGGGACTAATGAAAAACTGTTTTTT. V is TRBV6-4 and J is TRBJ1-4, with D tentatively TRBD1 (5 bases). The CDR3 loop spans 15 amino acids. Germline V gene data show CDR1 as MRHNA and CDR2 as SNTAGT. V was pared by 5 bases and J by 2 bases, with 12 bases between.

The chain is built from TRBV7-9 and TRBJ2-7, with 7 bases matching TRBD1. The CDR3 loop spans 13 amino acids. V gave up 5 bases and J gave up 3 bases; unmatched junction bases: 4. The germline CDR1 and CDR2 sequences are SEHNR and FQNEAQ (reference sequence). This CDR3 is CASSRDSIYEQYF. The CDR3 nucleotides are TGTGCCAGCAGCCGGGACAGCATCTACGAGCAGTACTTC. Using reference TRBV7-9 and TRBJ2-7 for the parts outside the CDR3, the full variable domain is DTGVSQNPRHKITKRGQNVTFRCDPISEHNRLYWYRQTLGQGPEFLTYFQNEAQLEKSRLLSDRFSAERPKGSFSTLEIQRTEQGDSAMYLCASSRDSIYEQYFGPGTRLTVT.

This chain links TRBV6-1 with TRBJ2-7, with 9 positions matching TRBD1. This CDR3 comprises 14 residues. In germline, CDR1 is MNHNS, CDR2 SASEGT. The V gene end was trimmed by 4 bases and the J gene end by 2 bases; junction bases not matched to a gene: 3. CDR3 DNA sequence: TGTGCCAGCAGTGTTACAGGGGGCGCCTACGAGCAGTACTTC. It translates to CASSVTGGAYEQYF.

This clone was seen once. This rearrangement joins TRBV21-1 to TRBJ1-2; the table's D gene call, TRBD1, was not cross checked with the DNA. TRBV21-1 has pseudogene status. The length of the CDR3 is 16 residues. The CDR3 spells CASSILIRTGKDGYTF. CDR3 nucleotides: TGTGCCAGCAGCATCCTTATTCGGACAGGGAAAGATGGCTACACCTTC.

This chain links TRBV18 with TRBJ1-1; no clear D. The V gene's germline CDR1 is KGHSH and CDR2 LQKENI. The V end was cut by 5 bases, the J end by 8 bases, with 21 bases between. This CDR3 has 15 amino acids. Written as DNA, the CDR3 is TGTGCCAGCTCAGGGTCTCCGGAGTATGGCGGGGAAGCTTTCTTT. Translation: CASSGSPEYGGEAFF.

The V and J genes are TRBV10-3 and TRBJ2-3; 10 nucleotides align to TRBD2. There are 14 residues in the CDR3. V was pared by 10 bases and J by 3 bases, with 7 bases of the junction left unmatched. CDR1 ENHRY and CDR2 SYGVKD come from the germline V gene. Here the CDR3 reads CASQAGGMTDTQYF. CDR3 in DNA: TGTGCCAGCCAAGCGGGAGGGATGACAGATACGCAGTATTTT.

This chain links TRBV2 with TRBJ1-2, with 7 bases matching TRBD1. From germline, CDR1 is SNHLY and CDR2 FYNNEI. CDR3 length: 18 residues. The junction had 17 bases not matched to a gene; V was cut back by 6 bases and J by 1 base. The CDR3 DNA reads as TGTGCCAGCAGCGAGACTGGACAGGTGGTGTACCTTAACTATGGCTACACCTTC. This sequence encodes CASSETGQVVYLNYGYTF.

The rearrangement uses TRBV6-1 and TRBJ2-7, with D tentatively TRBD2 (5 bases). This CDR3 comprises 16 residues. From germline, CDR1 is MNHNS and CDR2 SASEGT. V dropped 0 bases and J dropped 0 bases, with 12 bases sitting between them. The CDR3 bases are TGTGCCAGCAGTGAAGCTAGCGTAATGAGCTCCTACGAGCAGTACTTC. This codes for CASSEASVMSSYEQYF.

The CDR3 DNA reads as TGTGCCAGTAGTAGCGACAGGGACCAGCCCCAGCATTTT. This encodes CASSSDRDQPQHF. The rearrangement uses TRBV19 and TRBJ1-5, with 7 bases identical to TRBD1. The V gene end was trimmed by 4 bases and the J gene end by 7 bases; junction bases not matched to a gene: 4. Germline V lookup: CDR1 LNHDA, CDR2 SQIVND (reference sequence). This CDR3 contains 13 residues.

The chain recombines TRBV28 with TRBJ1-5; 8 nucleotides agree with TRBD1. V lost 3 bases to trimming and J lost 5 bases; unmatched junction nucleotides: 6. This CDR3 has 15 amino acids. The germline CDR1 and CDR2 sequences are MDHEN and SYDVKM. The CDR3, as DNA: TGTGCCAGCAGTTTGGCGGACAGGGAGCATCAGCCCCAGCATTTT. It encodes CASSLADREHQPQHF.

V is TRBV7-9 and J is TRBJ2-1; tentatively, D is TRBD2 (5 bases). The V gene's germline CDR1 is SEHNR and CDR2 FQNEAQ (reference sequence). The CDR3 is made up of 11 amino acids. Trimming shortened V by 7 bases and J by 7 bases, and 8 bases separated the two germline ends. The CDR3: CASTPGNEQFF. CDR3 nucleotide sequence: TGTGCCAGCACTCCGGGGAATGAGCAGTTCTTC.

On this clone itself: In the same sample, other DNA sequences code for this CDR3. This chain connects TRBV7-2 to TRBJ1-5, with 10 nucleotides matching TRBD1. Germline-derived CDR1 and CDR2 are SGHTA and FQGNSA. The CDR3 sequence is 15 residues long. V gave up 1 base and J gave up 6 bases; unmatched junction bases: 3. The CDR3, as DNA: TGTGCCAGCAGCTTAGGACAGGGGGCAGGTCAGCCCCAGCATTTT. It encodes CASSLGQGAGQPQHF.